A single sample is the source of the 10 T cell receptor beta chains below, sequenced in a study of blood T cell repertoires in COVID-19. Using immunoSEQ multiplex PCR, the repertoire was profiled, and TCRdb retains in-frame clones only, with some absent. The table has approximately 9,600 clones, roughly nine tenths seen once; the top ten hold roughly 6.2%. Input material: peripheral blood. The source is a human donor in a cohort sampled during active COVID-19.

This clone was picked up one time. This chain uses TRBV27 with TRBJ2-3; D might be TRBD2 (6 bases). Trimming took off 2 bases at V and 3 bases at J, with 12 bases between the two ends. The CDR3 contains 15 residues. The germline V gene encodes CDR1 MNHEY and CDR2 SMNVEV (reference sequence). The CDR3: CASSLDLGGTDTQYF. For the CDR3, the DNA is TGTGCCAGCAGTTTAGACTTAGGAGGGACAGATACGCAGTATTTT.

V is TRBV19 and J is TRBJ2-1; 10 positions agree with TRBD2. CDR3 length equals 15 residues. The V gene's germline CDR1 is LNHDA and CDR2 SQIVND (reference sequence). Trimming took 4 bases from V and 8 from J; bases not matched to a gene: 8. The CDR3 nucleotides are TGTGCCAGTAGTACTGAGCGGGGGGGCCGTGATGAGCAGTTCTTC. This translates into CASSTERGGRDEQFF.

DNA for the CDR3: TGTGCCAGCACCGGACAGGGGGGGAATCAGCCCCAGCATTTT. It codes for CASTGQGGNQPQHF. The V gene is TRBV6-5, the J gene TRBJ1-5; 10 bases are shared with TRBD1. Trimming at V came to 7 bases and at J to 4 bases, leaving 4 bases not matched to a gene. The CDR3 consists of 14 residues. From germline, CDR1 is MNHEY and CDR2 SVGAGI.

The genes are TRBV7-8 and TRBJ1-1, with D possibly TRBD1 on 5 matching bases. Germline V gene data show CDR1 as SGHVS and CDR2 as FQNEAQ. The V and J ends lost 5 bases and 4 bases respectively, with 17 bases between them. The CDR3 extends over 15 amino acids. The CDR3 loop is CASSAFAGSGTEAFF. The CDR3 DNA is TGTGCCAGCAGCGCCTTCGCAGGGTCGGGCACTGAAGCTTTCTTT.

This rearrangement joins TRBV6-5 to TRBJ2-7; TRBD2 matches at 8 bases. V was clipped by 0 bases and J by 2 bases; unmatched bases: 3. Germline V gives CDR1 MNHEY, CDR2 SVGAGI. The CDR3 loop spans 15 amino acids. The CDR3 reads CASSYSGAGAYEQYF. The CDR3 nucleotides read TGTGCCAGCAGTTACTCCGGAGCGGGGGCCTACGAGCAGTACTTC.

The chain employs TRBV4-2 and TRBJ2-7; TRBD1 is a possible D gene (6 bases). CDR3 length equals 15 residues. V lost 1 base to trimming and J lost 9 bases, with 19 bases between them. Germline assignment: CDR1 LGHNA and CDR2 YNFKEQ. DNA of the CDR3: TGTGCCAGCAGCCAAGTTGAAGGGGGTAACCACGGGCAGTACTTC. This gives the protein CASSQVEGGNHGQYF.

The chain couples TRBV24-1 to TRBJ2-3; 8 bases are shared with TRBD2. This CDR3 region has 14 residues. V was pared by 7 bases and J by 1 base, with 3 bases of the junction left unmatched. CDR1 KGHDR and CDR2 SFDVKD come from the germline V gene. CDR3 in amino acids: CATSGGAGTDTQYF. For the CDR3, the DNA is TGTGCCACCAGCGGGGGGGCGGGCACAGATACGCAGTATTTT.

The CDR3 nucleotides are TGTGCCAGCAGCCAAGATCCGGGACTAGCGGGGCAAGAGACCCAGTACTTC. It yields the protein CASSQDPGLAGQETQYF. This chain links TRBV4-2 with TRBJ2-5, with 13 bases fitting TRBD2. J lost 2 bases, V lost 0 bases, and 3 bases had no gene match. Per germline, CDR1 LGHNA and CDR2 YNFKEQ. CDR3 length: 17 residues.

V is TRBV7-8 and J is TRBJ2-2, with 8 bases identical to TRBD1. After removal of 5 bases from V and 5 bases from J, the junction contained 7 bases not matched to a gene. CDR3 length: 15 amino acids. Germline-derived CDR1 and CDR2 are SGHVS and FQNEAQ. CDR3 bases: TGTGCCAGCAGCCCGACAGGGGATGGAACCGGGGAGCTGTTTTTT. As protein: CASSPTGDGTGELFF.

This clone appeared once. The chain carries TRBV7-9 and TRBJ1-5; tentatively, D is TRBD1 (6 bases). Trimming stripped 4 bases from V and 3 bases from J, with 16 bases between. Germline V gene sequence: CDR1 SEHNR, CDR2 FQNEAQ (reference sequence). This CDR3 has 16 amino acids. As DNA, the CDR3 is TGTGCCAGCAGCTCATACACAGGGCCCAACAATCAGCCCCAGCATTTT. Amino acids: CASSSYTGPNNQPQHF.